This record looks at one T cell receptor (beta chain) sequence and its context. Primers: 60 Vbeta forward and 13 Jbeta reverse. Method: immunoSEQ multiplex PCR; TCRdb's copy keeps in-frame clones and lacks some. The data show around 96,000 clones, about 75% seen once. These data come from a study of cytomegalovirus exposure and HLA in healthy donors. This receptor was obtained from a man aged 25 to 40 in good health and CMV-seropositive. Source material: PBMCs.

The chain's CDR3 is CASSRAHRDPNTEAFF. The CDR3 DNA reads TGTGCCAGCTCACGCGCCCACAGGGACCCAAACACTGAAGCTTTCTTT. The rearrangement joins TRBV18 to TRBJ1-1; D perhaps matches TRBD1 (6 bases). V was pared by 4 bases and J by 2 bases, with 17 bases between. Looked up from germline, CDR1 is KGHSH and CDR2 is LQKENI. This CDR3 has 16 residues. The full variable domain, its missing parts supplied by reference TRBV18 and TRBJ1-1, is NAGVMQNPRHLVRRRGQEARLRCSPMKGHSHVYWYRQLPEEGLKFMVYLQKENIIDESGMPKERFSAEFPKEGPSILRIQQVVRGDSAAYFCASSRAHRDPNTEAFFGQGTRLTVV.